These 7 T cell receptor beta chains came from one sample sequenced in a study of shared clonotypes between healthy human individuals. TCRdb keeps only in-frame clones here, not all; method: immunoSEQ multiplex PCR. The top ten hold around 12% of the sample, which has hundreds of thousands of clones, 60% to 80% seen once. The sequenced sample consisted of PBMCs. Receptor source: a woman aged 40 to 50 in good health. Some clones in this sample may be carry-over from other donors' samples.

This clone has more than one count but fewer than ten. The rearrangement uses TRBV29-1 and TRBJ1-4, with 11 bases fitting TRBD1. Unmatched junction bases numbered 3, after V lost 7 bases and J lost 8 bases. Germline V gene lookup returns CDR1 SQVTM and CDR2 ANQGSEA. The CDR3 has 12 amino acids. The CDR3 protein is CSGRTGGEKLFF. The CDR3 nucleotides read TGCAGCGGGCGGACAGGGGGCGAAAAACTGTTTTTT.

This clone was seen only a few times. Other nucleotide sequences in the sample specify the same CDR3. This rearrangement joins TRBV2 to TRBJ1-5; 7 bases line up with TRBD1. Germline CDR1 reads SNHLY; CDR2 reads FYNNEI. Trimming took 6 bases from V and 1 from J; bases not matched to a gene: 0. This CDR3 is 13 amino acids long. Here the CDR3 DNA reads TGTGCCAGCAGGGGACAGAGCAATCAGCCCCAGCATTTT. Translation gives CASRGQSNQPQHF.

With respect to this clone: A far larger clone is one nucleotide away, so this likely arose from a read error. The DNA for the CDR3 is TGTGCCAGCAGCGCATCGACTGACACCGGGGAGCTGTTTTTT. Its protein product is CASSASTDTGELFF. This chain uses TRBV6-4 with TRBJ2-2; the D is unclear. Per germline, CDR1 MRHNA and CDR2 SNTAGT. This CDR3 region has 14 residues. Trimming pared 6 bases from V and 3 bases from J, leaving 11 bases between.

Regarding this clone: A read error is likely here: a far larger clone is one base away. The chain recombines TRBV6-1 with TRBJ1-2, with D possibly TRBD1 on 5 matching bases. Germline CDR1 is MNHNS and CDR2 is SASEGT. The CDR3 totals 13 residues. V was trimmed by 0 bases and J by 5 bases, leaving 7 bases between them. The CDR3 reads CASSEAGRYGYTF. The CDR3 DNA is TGTGCCAGCAGTGAAGCGGGACGGTATGGCTACACCTTC.

Of note for this clone: A junction boundary mismatches the germline segment, possibly from a read error. V gene TRBV7-7 combines with J gene TRBJ2-5; D not resolved. The CDR3 covers 14 residues. Germline CDR1 is SSHAT and CDR2 is FNYEAQ (reference sequence). CDR3 nucleotides: TGTGCTAGCAGCTTAGGCGCCCAGCAAGAGACCCAGTACTTC. It translates to CASSLGAQQETQYF.

This sequence joins TRBV9 and TRBJ1-1, with a possible D match to TRBD1 (6 bases). The germline CDR1 and CDR2 sequences are SGDLS and YYNGEE. V was clipped by 4 bases and J by 1 base, with 11 bases between them. The CDR3 totals 14 residues. The CDR3 DNA reads TGTGCCAGCAGCAGGGGGGACCGGAACACTGAAGCTTTCTTT. Amino acids: CASSRGDRNTEAFF.

The rearrangement joins TRBV7-2 to TRBJ2-5; no clear D gene. The CDR3 is 14 residues long. Germline V lookup: CDR1 SGHTA, CDR2 FQGNSA. Trimming stripped 1 base from V and 5 bases from J, with 11 bases between. The CDR3 coding sequence is TGTGCCAGCAGCTTAGTATTCCTGAGGGAGACCCAGTACTTC. It encodes CASSLVFLRETQYF.